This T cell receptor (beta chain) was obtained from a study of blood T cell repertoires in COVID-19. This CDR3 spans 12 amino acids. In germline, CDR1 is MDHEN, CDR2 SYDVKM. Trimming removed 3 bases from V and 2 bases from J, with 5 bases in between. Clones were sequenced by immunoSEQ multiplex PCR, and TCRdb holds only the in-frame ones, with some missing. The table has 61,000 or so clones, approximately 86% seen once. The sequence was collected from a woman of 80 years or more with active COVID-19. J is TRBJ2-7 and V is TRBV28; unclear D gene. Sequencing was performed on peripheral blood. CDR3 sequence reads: CASSFSTYEQYF. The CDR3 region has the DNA TGTGCCAGCAGTTTTAGCACCTACGAGCAGTACTTC.